Included here is one TCR beta chain sequence, with context. This sample is part of a study of blood T cell repertoires in COVID-19. The ends lost 6 bases at V and 7 bases at J; junction bases unmatched: 8. This CDR3 region has 15 residues. Germline values: CDR1 KGHDR, CDR2 SFDVKD. As handled by the study authors: Amplification of reference gene primers was used by the study to estimate nucleated cell counts. Sequencing used immunoSEQ multiplex PCR; TCRdb keeps in-frame clones, though not all of them. Clone size and the V and J calls come from that table; the DNA yielded D and trimming. The sample carries 300,000 to 450,000 clones, roughly four fifths recorded once.

The TCR was taken from a human donor with acute or convalescent COVID-19. The donor label of this sample is uncertain. The specimen sequenced was peripheral blood. V and J are TRBV24-1 and TRBJ2-1, with 10 bases lining up with TRBD1. CDR3 coding DNA: TGTGCCACCAGTATCCCGGGACAGGGGAGGAATGAGCAGTTCTTC. This codes for CATSIPGQGRNEQFF.